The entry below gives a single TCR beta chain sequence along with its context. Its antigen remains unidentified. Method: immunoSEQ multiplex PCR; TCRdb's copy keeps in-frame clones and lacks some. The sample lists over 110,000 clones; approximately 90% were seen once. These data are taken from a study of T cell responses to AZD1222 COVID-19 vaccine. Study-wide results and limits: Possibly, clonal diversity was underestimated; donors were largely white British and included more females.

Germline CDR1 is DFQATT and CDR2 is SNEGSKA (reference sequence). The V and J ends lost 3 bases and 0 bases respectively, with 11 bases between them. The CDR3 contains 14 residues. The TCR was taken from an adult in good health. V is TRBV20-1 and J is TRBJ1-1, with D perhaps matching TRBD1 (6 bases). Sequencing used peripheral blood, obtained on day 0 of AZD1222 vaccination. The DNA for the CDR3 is TGCAGTGCTAGTCTGGGACACTTGAACACTGAAGCTTTCTTT. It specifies CSASLGHLNTEAFF.